This TCR beta chain originates from a study of blood T cell repertoires in COVID-19 (dated by TCRdb to about 2020). For the study in its entirety: Samples covering the acute and convalescent phases of COVID-19 were provided by collaborators in the United States, Italy and Spain. The prospective study material was composed of cDNA or gDNA derived from T cells, B-cell-depleted T cells, or PBMCs. Deeply sampled blood TCRbeta repertoires from subjects exposed to, actively infected with, or recovered from COVID-19 were included in the dataset. A freely available public database, intended as a resource for researchers studying the immune response to SARS-CoV-2, is where the repertoires were released. The samples were drawn from the first 160 participants of the ongoing ImmuneRACE study and from 950 to 1,500 subjects provided by 6 global collaborators. Nearly every sample came with metadata listing a de-identified subject ID, COVID-19 status, age in years and sex. Where available, HLA class I and class II types were taken from metadata supplied by the sample provider and were not determined by assay-based typing.

The germline V gene yields MNHEY for CDR1 and SVGAGI for CDR2. Compared with germline, V lacks 0 bases and J lacks 4 bases; bases without a gene match: 5. There are 16 amino acids in the CDR3, from cysteine to phenylalanine inclusive. Left in the record is the CDR3 DNA by itself, 48 bases read in frame from the first base. Comment on this clone: Its recognized antigen is unknown. No much larger clone exists at a distance of one base, and base qualities are not known.

Each collaborating institution followed its own protocols to collect whole blood in K2EDTA tubes. For TCRbeta analysis, collaborators shipped samples as frozen whole blood, isolated PBMCs, or DNA extracted from either of those sample types. Overall study results and their limits: How much clinical and demographic metadata was included differed by source and by participant, and the metadata was provided uncurated.

TCRbeta CDR3 regions were amplified from genomic DNA using the immunoSEQ Assay, a bias-controlled multiplex PCR. The published analysis was carried out like this. The number of nucleated cells in each sample was estimated from the amplification of reference gene primers within the assay. To quantify the absolute abundance of each unique TCRbeta CDR3 rearrangement, sequence reads were collapsed and filtered. For each sample, productive Simpson clonality was calculated by taking the square root of Simpson's diversity index across productive rearrangements. TCRdb provides this immuneACCESS table in a form limited to in-frame rearrangements. Some clones are lacking; in checked studies, under half of them reflect an unresolved V gene, and why the rest are absent is not known. Clone size and the V and J calls come from that table; the DNA yielded D and trimming. The sample table shows roughly 95,000 clones, and about 80% are seen once. The ten largest clonotypes hold roughly 4% of the sample.

This receptor was identified in a man between 60 and 75 years old with acute or convalescent COVID-19. The rearranged chain carries TRBV6-5 and TRBJ1-2, and TRBD1 matches 10 of the central bases. Sequencing input: peripheral blood. The DNA is TGTGCCAGCAGTTACTCGTCGACAGGGGGCGCCTATGGCTACACCTTC. This is translated as CASSYSSTGGAYGYTF.